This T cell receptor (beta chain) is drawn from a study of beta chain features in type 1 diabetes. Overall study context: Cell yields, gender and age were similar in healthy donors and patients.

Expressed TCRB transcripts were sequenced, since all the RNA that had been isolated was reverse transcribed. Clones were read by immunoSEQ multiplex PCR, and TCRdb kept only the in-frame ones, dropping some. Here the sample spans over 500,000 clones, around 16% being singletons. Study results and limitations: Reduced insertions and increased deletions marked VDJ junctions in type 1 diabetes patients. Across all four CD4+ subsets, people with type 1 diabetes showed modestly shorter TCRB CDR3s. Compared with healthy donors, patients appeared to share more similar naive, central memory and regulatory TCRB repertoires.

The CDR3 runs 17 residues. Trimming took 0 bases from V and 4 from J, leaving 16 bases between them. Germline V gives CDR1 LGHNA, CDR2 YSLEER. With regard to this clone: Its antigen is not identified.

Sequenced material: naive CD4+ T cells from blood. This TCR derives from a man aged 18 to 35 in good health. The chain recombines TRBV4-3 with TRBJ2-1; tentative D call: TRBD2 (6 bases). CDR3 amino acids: CASSQDKSPGRYNEQFF. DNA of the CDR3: TGCGCCAGCAGCCAAGATAAATCCCCAGGGAGGTACAATGAGCAGTTCTTC.